This entry concerns a single T cell receptor beta chain. This record belongs to a study of blood T cell repertoires in COVID-19. The overall study: There were acute and convalescent COVID-19 samples, and they came from the United States, Italy and Spain. From T cells, B-cell-depleted T cells, or PBMCs came the material, which was cDNA or gDNA.

Using immunoSEQ multiplex PCR, the repertoire was profiled, and TCRdb retains in-frame clones only, with some absent. The sample yields approximately 290,000 clones, roughly 84% seen once. Patients in Seattle were enrolled during active infection, then followed longitudinally. V lost 3 bases and J lost 0; bases outside the gene matches: 4. CDR1 and CDR2 (germline): KGHSH, LQKENI. The CDR3 length is 16 residues. Sequencing was done on a sample of peripheral blood. This sequence originates from a human donor with COVID-19, enrolled during active disease. The donor label of this sample is uncertain. This rearrangement joins TRBV18 to TRBJ1-3, with 8 positions matching TRBD1. The CDR3 here is CASSPPGGRSGNTIYF. CDR3 in DNA: TGTGCCAGCTCACCTCCAGGGGGCCGCTCTGGAAACACCATATATTTT.